This TCR beta chain was found in a study of blood T cell repertoires in COVID-19 (dated by TCRdb to about 2020). With regard to the full study: Samples covering the acute and convalescent phases of COVID-19 were provided by collaborators in the United States, Italy and Spain. Samples came from the ongoing ImmuneRACE study (first 160 participants) plus 1,254 subjects from 6 global collaborators. The dataset comprised deeply sampled blood TCRbeta repertoires from subjects exposed to, actively infected with, or recovered from COVID-19. Where available, HLA class I and class II types were obtained from metadata supplied by the sample provider rather than from assay-based typing. The repertoires were made available in a free public database intended to serve as a resource for research on the immune response to SARS-CoV-2. Nearly every sample came with metadata listing a de-identified subject ID, COVID-19 status, age in years and sex. The material from the prospective study consisted of cDNA or gDNA derived from T cells, B-cell-depleted T cells, or PBMCs. Study-wide conclusions, independent of this receptor: How much clinical and demographic metadata was included differed by source and by participant, and the metadata was provided uncurated.

TCRbeta CDR3 regions were amplified from genomic DNA using the immunoSEQ Assay, a bias-controlled multiplex PCR. On the study's bioinformatics: Nucleated cell counts per sample were estimated from amplification of reference gene primers within the assay. To quantify the absolute abundance of each unique TCRbeta CDR3 rearrangement, sequence reads were collapsed and filtered. For each sample, productive Simpson clonality was calculated as the square root of Simpson's diversity index over productive rearrangements. The source is immuneACCESS, and TCRdb retained only in-frame sequences with V and J called. Part of the clones is not carried over; for the studies checked, unresolved V genes explain less than half of this, and the remainder is unexplained. V and J calls and clone size are given by that table; D and trimming were obtained from the DNA. Here the sample has 150,000 or so clones; 90% occur a single time. Roughly 0.56% of the sample is taken by the ten largest.

A word on this clone: Its binding antigen is unknown. Base-call qualities are not available, and no considerably larger clone is one nucleotide away.

V drops 3 bases and J drops 3 bases, leaving 11 bases in between. CDR1 and CDR2 are drawn from the germline V gene: MDHEN, SYDVKM. The CDR3 goes from the cysteine to the phenylalanine over 14 residues. Only the CDR3 DNA is retained, 42 bases long and in frame from the first base. The collaborating institutions used their own protocols to collect whole blood in K2EDTA tubes. For TCRbeta analysis, collaborator samples were shipped as frozen whole blood, as isolated PBMCs, or as DNA extracted from either sample type. The V gene is TRBV28 and the J gene is TRBJ1-2, with the D gene too uncertain to name. Sequenced material: peripheral blood. The TCR originated in a man over 45 with acute or convalescent COVID-19. The CDR3 protein: CASSLYGQDYGYTF. In nucleotide form, the sequence is TGTGCCAGCAGTTTGTATGGTCAGGACTATGGCTACACCTTC.